The entry below gives a single T cell receptor (beta chain) sequence along with its context. V gave up 3 bases and J gave up 4 bases; unmatched junction bases: 6. Germline CDR1 is SGHTS and CDR2 is YDEGEE. This CDR3 has 14 residues. These data are taken from a study of T cell changes during pregnancy in multiple sclerosis. TCRdb's table, derived via immunoSEQ multiplex PCR, lists solely in-frame clones and lacks some. Here the sample spans some 60,000 clones, roughly 93% being singletons. J is TRBJ2-7 and V is TRBV5-8, with 8 bases matching TRBD1. Sequencing was performed on peripheral blood, taken after pregnancy. The TCR sequence derives from a female donor with multiple sclerosis, enrolled in a pregnancy study. Here the CDR3 reads CASSSGQGRYEQYF. The CDR3 DNA reads TGTGCCAGCAGCTCAGGACAGGGAAGGTACGAGCAGTACTTC.